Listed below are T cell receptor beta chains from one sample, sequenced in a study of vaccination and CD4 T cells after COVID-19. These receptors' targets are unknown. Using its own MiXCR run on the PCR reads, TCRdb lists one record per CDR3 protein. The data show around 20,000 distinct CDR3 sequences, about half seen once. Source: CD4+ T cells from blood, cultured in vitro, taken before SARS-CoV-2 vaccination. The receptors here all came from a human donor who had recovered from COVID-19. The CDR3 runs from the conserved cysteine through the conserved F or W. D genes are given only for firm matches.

CASSLETGNSYEQYF,TRBV7-2,TRBJ2-7,.,15
CASSRSRDSLNEQFF,TRBV6-1,TRBJ2-1,TRBD1,15
CASSFLRTHKGYEQYF,TRBV27,TRBJ2-7,.,16
CASSLGGTSGSGELFF,TRBV28,TRBJ2-2,TRBD2,16
CAISEFDPPTYEQYF,TRBV10-3,TRBJ2-7,.,15
CAISEQGSGDEQYF,TRBV10-3,TRBJ2-7,.,14
CASSSGLAPTYEQYF,TRBV5-5,TRBJ2-7,TRBD2,15
CASLRAGGDKTQYF,TRBV2,TRBJ2-5,TRBD2,14
CSARPGGPADTQYF,TRBV20-1,TRBJ2-3,TRBD2,14
CASSRDDGGRNQPQHF,TRBV4-1,TRBJ1-5,.,16
CATSRDGGRGNEQFF,TRBV15,TRBJ2-1,.,15
CASSLNNEQFF,TRBV7-2,TRBJ2-1,.,11
CSASVSGGNQPQHF,TRBV20-1,TRBJ1-5,.,14
CASSLRWLAGYNEQFF,TRBV7-9,TRBJ2-1,TRBD2,16
CARTQGPMNTEAFF,TRBV6-2/TRBV6-3,TRBJ1-1,.,14
CASSYSTGTYEQYF,TRBV6-5,TRBJ2-7,.,14
CAWSVKGSNQPQHF,TRBV30,TRBJ1-5,.,14
CATSRVGEASSSYEQYF,TRBV15,TRBJ2-7,.,17
CASSRRLAGGSAGGETQYF,TRBV4-2,TRBJ2-5,TRBD2,19
CASSIGGQGGDTEAFF,TRBV19,TRBJ1-1,TRBD1,16
CASSSSPGTGTYEQYF,TRBV7-9,TRBJ2-7,TRBD1,16
CSASPTGEGAATSPYEQFF,TRBV20-1,TRBJ2-1,.,19
CASSLAGSGDGAFF,TRBV7-9,TRBJ1-1,.,14
CASSYGTAYEQYF,TRBV5-1,TRBJ2-7,TRBD1,13
CSARQGAIWDTQYF,TRBV20-1,TRBJ2-3,TRBD1,14